Sequencing of this T cell receptor beta chain was carried out in a study of human T cells and chemical hapten exposure. The overall study: Scalp application of diphenylcyclopropenone was performed weekly in patients across the entire roughly 23-week study. Patients, a majority of them female, were diagnosed with alopecia areata, totalis or universalis. Findings and limits, study-wide: With regard to DPC sensitization, TCRs above 1 in 1000 frequency did not change.

This clonotype has just a few counts. Its antigen is not known. TCRdb reprocessed the RACE reads with MiXCR, giving one entry per CDR3 protein. The data contain about 52,000 distinct CDR3 sequences, approximately 11% of them seen just once; the ten biggest clones take up under 2%. Time point: patch test 1, 2 weeks after DPC sensitization. Treatment defined: therapeutic diphenylcyclopropenone sensitization with weekly scalp DPC. Extraction of total RNA was performed on unfractionated whole blood. The sequenced sample was whole blood, obtained in connection with sensitization to the hapten diphenylcyclopropenone (DPC). The clonotype was recovered from a woman in her forties with alopecia areata. Some clones in this sample may be carry-over from other donors' samples.

CDR3 residues: CASSQGQGVGNTEAFF. In DNA, the CDR3 is TGCGCCAGCAGCCAAGGACAGGGTGTTGGAAACACTGAAGCTTTCTTT. The chain is built from TRBV4-1 and TRBJ1-1; 7 bases fit TRBD1. J lost 2 bases, V lost 1 base, and 7 bases had no gene match. The CDR3 is made up of 16 amino acids. CDR1 and CDR2 (germline): MGHRA, YSYEKL.